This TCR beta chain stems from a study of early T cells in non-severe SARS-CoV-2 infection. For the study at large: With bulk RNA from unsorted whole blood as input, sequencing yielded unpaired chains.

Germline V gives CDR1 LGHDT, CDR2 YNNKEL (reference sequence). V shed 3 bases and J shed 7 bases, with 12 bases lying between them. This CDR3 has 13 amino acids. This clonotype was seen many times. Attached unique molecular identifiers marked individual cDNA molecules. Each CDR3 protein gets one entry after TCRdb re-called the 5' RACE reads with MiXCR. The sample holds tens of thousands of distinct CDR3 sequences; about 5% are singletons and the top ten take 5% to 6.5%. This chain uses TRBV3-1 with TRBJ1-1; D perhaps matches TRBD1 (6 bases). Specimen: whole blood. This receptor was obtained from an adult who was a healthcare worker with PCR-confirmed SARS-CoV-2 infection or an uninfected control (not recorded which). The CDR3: CASSQIQGNEAFF. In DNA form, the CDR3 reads TGTGCCAGCAGCCAGATACAGGGCAATGAAGCTTTCTTT.